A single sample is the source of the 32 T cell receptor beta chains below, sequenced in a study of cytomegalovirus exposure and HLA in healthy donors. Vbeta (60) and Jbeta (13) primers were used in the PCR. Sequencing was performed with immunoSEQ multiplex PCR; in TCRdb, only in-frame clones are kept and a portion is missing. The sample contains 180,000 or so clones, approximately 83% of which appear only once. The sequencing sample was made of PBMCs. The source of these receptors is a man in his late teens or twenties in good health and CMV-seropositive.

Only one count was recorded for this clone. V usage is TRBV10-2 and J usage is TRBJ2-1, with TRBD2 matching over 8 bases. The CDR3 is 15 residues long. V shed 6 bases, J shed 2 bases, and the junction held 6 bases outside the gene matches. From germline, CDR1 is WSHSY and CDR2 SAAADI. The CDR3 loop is CASRMSAGAYNEQFF. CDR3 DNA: TGCGCCAGCAGGATGTCAGCGGGGGCCTACAATGAGCAGTTCTTC.

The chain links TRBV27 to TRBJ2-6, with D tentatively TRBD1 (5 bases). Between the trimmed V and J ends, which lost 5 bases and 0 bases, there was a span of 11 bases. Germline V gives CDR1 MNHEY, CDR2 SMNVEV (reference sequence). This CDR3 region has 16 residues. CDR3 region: CASSPSRDSGANVLTF. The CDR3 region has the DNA TGTGCCAGCAGTCCCTCCAGGGACTCTGGGGCCAACGTCCTGACTTTC.

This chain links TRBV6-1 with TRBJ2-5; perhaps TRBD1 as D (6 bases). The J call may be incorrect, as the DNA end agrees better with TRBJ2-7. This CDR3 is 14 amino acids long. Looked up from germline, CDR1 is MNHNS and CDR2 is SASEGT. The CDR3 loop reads CASSEAGQPYEQYF. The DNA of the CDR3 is TGTGCCAGCAGTGAAGCGGGACAACCTTACGAGCAGTACTTC.

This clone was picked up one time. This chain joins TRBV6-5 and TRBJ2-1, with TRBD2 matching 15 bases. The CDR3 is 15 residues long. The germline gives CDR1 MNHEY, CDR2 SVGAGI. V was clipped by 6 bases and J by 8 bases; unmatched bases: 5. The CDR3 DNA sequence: TGTGCCAGCAGCCGGACTAGCGGGGGGGCAGATGAGCAGTTCTTC. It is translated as CASSRTSGGADEQFF.

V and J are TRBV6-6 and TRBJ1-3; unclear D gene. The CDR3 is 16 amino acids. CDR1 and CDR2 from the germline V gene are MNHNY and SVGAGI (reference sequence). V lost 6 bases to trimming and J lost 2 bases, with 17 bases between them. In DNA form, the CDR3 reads TGTGCCAGCAGGCCACTGGGCGACGTCCCTGGAAACACCATATATTTT. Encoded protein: CASRPLGDVPGNTIYF.

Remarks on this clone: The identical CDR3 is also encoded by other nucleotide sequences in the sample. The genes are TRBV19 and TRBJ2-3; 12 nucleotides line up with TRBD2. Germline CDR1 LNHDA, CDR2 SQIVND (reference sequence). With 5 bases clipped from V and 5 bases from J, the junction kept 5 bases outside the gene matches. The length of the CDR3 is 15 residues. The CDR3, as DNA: TGTGCCAGTAGTTCTAGCGGGGGGGCTGGAGATACGCAGTATTTT. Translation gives CASSSSGGAGDTQYF.

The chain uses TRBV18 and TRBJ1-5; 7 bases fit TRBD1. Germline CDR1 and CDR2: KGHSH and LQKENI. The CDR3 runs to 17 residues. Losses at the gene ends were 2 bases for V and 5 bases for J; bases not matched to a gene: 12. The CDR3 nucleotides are TGTGCCAGCTCACCAAATAGTCAACAGGGGTTCGATCAGCCCCAGCATTTT. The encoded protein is CASSPNSQQGFDQPQHF.

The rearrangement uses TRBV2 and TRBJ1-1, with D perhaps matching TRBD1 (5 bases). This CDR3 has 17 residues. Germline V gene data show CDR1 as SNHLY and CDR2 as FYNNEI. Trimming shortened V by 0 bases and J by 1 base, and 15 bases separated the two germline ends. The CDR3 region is CASSEALIRAQNTEAFF. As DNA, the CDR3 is TGTGCCAGCAGTGAAGCGCTTATCAGGGCGCAGAACACTGAAGCTTTCTTT.

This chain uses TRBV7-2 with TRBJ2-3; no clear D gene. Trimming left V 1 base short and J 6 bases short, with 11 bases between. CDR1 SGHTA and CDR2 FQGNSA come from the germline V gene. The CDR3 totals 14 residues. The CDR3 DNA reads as TGTGCCAGCAGCTTAGAATCTCGTGTTGATACGCAGTATTTT. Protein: CASSLESRVDTQYF.

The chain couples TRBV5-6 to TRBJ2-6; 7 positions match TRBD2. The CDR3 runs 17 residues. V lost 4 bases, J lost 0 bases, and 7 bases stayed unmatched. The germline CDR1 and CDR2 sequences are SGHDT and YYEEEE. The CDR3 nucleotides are TGTGCCAGCAGCGCTGGCGGGGGAAGCTCTGGGGCCAACGTCCTGACTTTC. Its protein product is CASSAGGGSSGANVLTF.

This CDR3 is CASSMRRAETDTQYF. The CDR3 bases are TGTGCCAGCAGCATGAGGAGGGCGGAAACAGATACGCAGTATTTT. The V call is TRBV21-1, the J call TRBJ2-3; TRBD2, the D gene given by the table, was not confirmed from the DNA. TRBV21-1 is given as a pseudogene. The CDR3 loop spans 15 amino acids.

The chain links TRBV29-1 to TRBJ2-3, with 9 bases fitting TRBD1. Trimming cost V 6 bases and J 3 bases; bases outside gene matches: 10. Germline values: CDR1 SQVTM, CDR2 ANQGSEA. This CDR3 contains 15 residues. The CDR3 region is CSVGLRDRATDTQYF. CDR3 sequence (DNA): TGCAGCGTCGGACTCCGGGACAGGGCAACAGATACGCAGTATTTT.

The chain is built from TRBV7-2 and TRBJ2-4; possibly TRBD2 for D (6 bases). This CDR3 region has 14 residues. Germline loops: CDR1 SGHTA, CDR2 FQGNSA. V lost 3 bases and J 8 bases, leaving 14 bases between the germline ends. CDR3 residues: CASSLRLGLDIQYF. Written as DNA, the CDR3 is TGTGCCAGCAGCTTGAGACTAGGTTTAGACATTCAGTACTTC.

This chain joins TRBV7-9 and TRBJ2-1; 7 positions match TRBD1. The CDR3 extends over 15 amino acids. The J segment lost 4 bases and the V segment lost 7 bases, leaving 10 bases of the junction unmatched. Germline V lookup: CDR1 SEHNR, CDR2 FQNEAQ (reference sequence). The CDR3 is CASKTGTESYNEQFF. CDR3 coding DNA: TGTGCCAGCAAGACCGGGACAGAGTCTTACAATGAGCAGTTCTTC.

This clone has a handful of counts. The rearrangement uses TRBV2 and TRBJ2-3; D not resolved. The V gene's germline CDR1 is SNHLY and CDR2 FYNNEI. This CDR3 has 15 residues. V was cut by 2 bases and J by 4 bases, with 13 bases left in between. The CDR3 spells CASSEFGISADTQYF. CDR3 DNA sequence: TGTGCCAGCAGTGAATTCGGTATCTCCGCAGATACGCAGTATTTT.

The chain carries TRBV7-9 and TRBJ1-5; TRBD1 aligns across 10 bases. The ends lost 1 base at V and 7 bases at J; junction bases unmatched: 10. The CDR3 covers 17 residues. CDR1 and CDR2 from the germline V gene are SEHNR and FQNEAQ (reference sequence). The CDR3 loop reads CASSLVDDRGRIQPQHF. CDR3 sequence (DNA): TGTGCCAGCAGCTTAGTGGATGACAGGGGGCGCATACAGCCCCAGCATTTT.

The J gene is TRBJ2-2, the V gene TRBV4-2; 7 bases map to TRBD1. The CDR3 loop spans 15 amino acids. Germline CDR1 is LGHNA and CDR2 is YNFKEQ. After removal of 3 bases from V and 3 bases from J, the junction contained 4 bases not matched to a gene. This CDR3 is CASSQRTGDTGELFF. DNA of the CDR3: TGTGCCAGCAGCCAGCGCACAGGGGACACCGGGGAGCTGTTTTTT.

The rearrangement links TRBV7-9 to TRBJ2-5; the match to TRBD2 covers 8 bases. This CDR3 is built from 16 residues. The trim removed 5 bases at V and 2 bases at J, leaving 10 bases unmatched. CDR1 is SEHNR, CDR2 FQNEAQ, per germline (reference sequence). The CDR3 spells CASSRVTSALQETQYF. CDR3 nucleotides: TGTGCCAGCAGCAGGGTGACTAGCGCCTTGCAAGAGACCCAGTACTTC. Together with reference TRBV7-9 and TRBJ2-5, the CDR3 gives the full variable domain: DTGVSQNPRHKITKRGQNVTFRCDPISEHNRLYWYRQTLGQGPEFLTYFQNEAQLEKSRLLSDRFSAERPKGSFSTLEIQRTEQGDSAMYLCASSRVTSALQETQYFGPGTRLLVL.

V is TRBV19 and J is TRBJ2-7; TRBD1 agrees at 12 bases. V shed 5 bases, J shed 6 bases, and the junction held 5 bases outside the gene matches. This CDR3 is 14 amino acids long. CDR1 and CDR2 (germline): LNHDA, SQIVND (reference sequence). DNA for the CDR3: TGTGCCAGTAGTCCCGGGACAGGGGGCCGCGAGCAGTACTTC. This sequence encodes CASSPGTGGREQYF.

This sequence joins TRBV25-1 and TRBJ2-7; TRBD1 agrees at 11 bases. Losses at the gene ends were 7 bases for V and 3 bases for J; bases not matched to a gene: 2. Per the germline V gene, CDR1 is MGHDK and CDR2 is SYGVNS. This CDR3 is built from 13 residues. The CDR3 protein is CASTGTGGYEQYF. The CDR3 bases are TGTGCCAGCACCGGGACAGGGGGCTACGAGCAGTACTTC.

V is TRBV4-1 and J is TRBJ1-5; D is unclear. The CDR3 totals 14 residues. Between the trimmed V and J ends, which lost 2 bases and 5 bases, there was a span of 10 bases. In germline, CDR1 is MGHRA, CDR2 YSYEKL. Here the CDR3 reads CASSQQQNYQPQHF. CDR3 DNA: TGCGCCAGCAGCCAACAACAGAATTATCAGCCCCAGCATTTT.

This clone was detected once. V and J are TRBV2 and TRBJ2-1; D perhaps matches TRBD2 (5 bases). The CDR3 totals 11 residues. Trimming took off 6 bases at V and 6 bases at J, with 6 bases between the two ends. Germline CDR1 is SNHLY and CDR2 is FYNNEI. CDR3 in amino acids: CASRGVNEQFF. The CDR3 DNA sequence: TGTGCCAGCAGGGGAGTCAATGAGCAGTTCTTC.

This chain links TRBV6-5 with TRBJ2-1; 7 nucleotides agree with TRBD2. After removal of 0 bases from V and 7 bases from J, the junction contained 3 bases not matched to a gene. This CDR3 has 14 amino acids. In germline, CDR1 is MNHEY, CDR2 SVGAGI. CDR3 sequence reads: CASSYSGLPNEQFF. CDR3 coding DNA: TGTGCCAGCAGTTACTCGGGACTACCAAATGAGCAGTTCTTC.

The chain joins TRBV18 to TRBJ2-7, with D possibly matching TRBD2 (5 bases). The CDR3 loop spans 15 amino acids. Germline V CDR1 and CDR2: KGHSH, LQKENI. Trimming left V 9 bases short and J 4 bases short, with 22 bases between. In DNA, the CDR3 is TGTGCCAGTTTTTTCAAGCAGGAGGCGGCATACGAGCAGTACTTC. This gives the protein CASFFKQEAAYEQYF.

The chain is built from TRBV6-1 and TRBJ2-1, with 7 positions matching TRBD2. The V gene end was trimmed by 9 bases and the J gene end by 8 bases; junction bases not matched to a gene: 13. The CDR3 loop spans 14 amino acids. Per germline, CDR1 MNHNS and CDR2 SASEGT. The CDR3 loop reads CASVGTGRVYEQFF. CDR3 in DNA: TGTGCCAGTGTCGGGACTGGGAGGGTGTATGAGCAGTTCTTC.

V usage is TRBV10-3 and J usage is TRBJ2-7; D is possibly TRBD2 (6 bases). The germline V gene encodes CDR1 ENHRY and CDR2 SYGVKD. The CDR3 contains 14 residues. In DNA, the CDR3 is TGTACCAGAGGAGGGAAGTACTCCTCCTACGAGCAGTACTTC. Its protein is CTRGGKYSSYEQYF.

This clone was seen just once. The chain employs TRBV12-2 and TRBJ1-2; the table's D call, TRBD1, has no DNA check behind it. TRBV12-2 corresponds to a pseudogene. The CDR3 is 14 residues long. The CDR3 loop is CASRPDRFLYGYTF. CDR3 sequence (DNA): TGTGCAAGTCGCCCTGACAGGTTCCTCTATGGCTACACCTTC.

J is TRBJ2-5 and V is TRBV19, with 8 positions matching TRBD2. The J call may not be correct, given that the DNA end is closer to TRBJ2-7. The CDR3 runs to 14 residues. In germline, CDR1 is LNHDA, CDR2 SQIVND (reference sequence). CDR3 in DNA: TGTGCCAGTAGTAAGCGGGGGCCCCCCTACGAGCAGTACTTC. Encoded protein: CASSKRGPPYEQYF.

CDR3 sequence: CAWDGGPYEQYF. The CDR3 DNA reads TGTGCCTGGGACGGGGGACCCTACGAGCAGTACTTC. The chain links TRBV30 to TRBJ2-7; perhaps TRBD2 as D (6 bases). Germline V gene data show CDR1 as GTSNPN and CDR2 as SVGIG (reference sequence). The CDR3 runs 12 residues. V was pared by 5 bases and J by 2 bases, with 10 bases between. Full variable domain (outside the CDR3, taken from reference TRBV30 and TRBJ2-7): SQTIHQWPATLVQPVGSPLSLECTVEGTSNPNLYWYRQAAGRGLQLLFYSVGIGQISSEVPQNLSASRPQDRQFILSSKKLLLSDSGFYLCAWDGGPYEQYFGPGTRLTVT.

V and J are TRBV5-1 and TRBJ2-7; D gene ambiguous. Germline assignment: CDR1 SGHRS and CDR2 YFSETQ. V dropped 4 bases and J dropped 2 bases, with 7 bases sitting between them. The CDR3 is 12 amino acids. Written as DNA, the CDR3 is TGCGCCAGCAGCCCCCCCACCTACGAGCAGTACTTC. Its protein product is CASSPPTYEQYF.

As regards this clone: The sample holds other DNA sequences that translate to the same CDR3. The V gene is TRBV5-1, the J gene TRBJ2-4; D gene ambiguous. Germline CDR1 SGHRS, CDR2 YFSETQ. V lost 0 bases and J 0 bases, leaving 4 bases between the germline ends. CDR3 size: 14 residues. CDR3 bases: TGCGCCAGCAGCTTGGGACTAGCCAAAAACATTCAGTACTTC. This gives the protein CASSLGLAKNIQYF.

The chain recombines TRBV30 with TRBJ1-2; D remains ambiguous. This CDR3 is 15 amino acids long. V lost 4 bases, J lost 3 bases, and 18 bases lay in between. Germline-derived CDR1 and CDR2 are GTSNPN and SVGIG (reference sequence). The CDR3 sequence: CAWIPESTTHYGYTF. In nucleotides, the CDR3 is TGTGCCTGGATCCCTGAATCTACGACTCACTATGGCTACACCTTC.